The TCR beta chain under discussion was sequenced for a study of T-cell memory formation after mild COVID-19. Study as a whole: TCR clustering was largely donor specific.

Looked up from germline, CDR1 is SGHTA and CDR2 is FQGNSA. CDR3 length equals 16 residues. V shed 5 bases, J shed 7 bases, and the junction held 13 bases outside the gene matches. Study-wide results and limits: Chiefly within CM and EM were the contracting CD4+ clones; CD8+ ones were within EMRA.

This clonotype was found a few times. Its antigen is currently unknown. TCRdb independently ran MiXCR on the 5' RACE reads; one entry per CDR3 protein. The data contain about 430,000 distinct CDR3 sequences, less than 25% of them singletons. V and J are TRBV7-2 and TRBJ2-2, with 7 nucleotides matching TRBD1. Sequenced: PBMCs or a T cell subset sorted from them (not recorded which). This receptor was obtained from an adult woman who had mild COVID-19 (a few samples of this study predate the infection). Cell type and time point are not known. The CDR3 loop is CASSVGQVGVDGELFF. DNA of the CDR3: TGTGCCAGCAGCGTAGGACAGGTCGGGGTGGACGGGGAGCTGTTTTTT.